This T cell receptor (beta chain) appears in the sequencing data of a study of CXCR3-negative and CXCR3-positive naive CD8 T cells (dated by TCRdb to between 2018 and 2020). For context, the study as a whole: In total, 130 million to 150 million TRB reads were obtained, or roughly 1.5 +/- 0.3 million reads per library. Diversity and physicochemical repertoire analyses were performed on about ten donors pooled from two independent experiments. For the TRBV-TRBJ cluster analysis, the naive subsets came from about five donors, while the memory cells came from 3 donors. Results the study describes overall, beyond this receptor: Freshly isolated PBMCs were used for most assays because CXCR3 expression went down partially after cryopreservation. TRB CDR3s from CXCR3-positive naive cells showed higher hydrophobicity (lower Kidera factor 4), lower energy, and higher strength and volume indices than CXCR3-negative naive cells. Within the same donor, TRBV-TRBJ usage looked similar between naive CXCR3-negative and CXCR3-positive cells, but memory cells had distinct patterns. Because surface CD5, which is linked to self-reactivity in mice, was comparable between the naive subsets, TCR interaction strength was also inferred from TRB CDR3 physicochemical properties. Comparably high repertoire diversity was found in both naive subsets, whereas much lower repertoire diversity was found in memory CD8+ T cells.

The instrument was a NextSeq 550. The Human TCR Profiling Kit (MiLaboratory) was used to prepare UMI-labeled 5' RACE TRB cDNA libraries. The full amount of extracted RNA was used for cDNA synthesis, and the full amount of resulting cDNA was used for PCR amplification. The libraries were made side by side, with each library going through the same number of PCR cycles. In the source study's methods: MIGEC and MiXCR extracted about 49,000 +/- 11,000 unique UMI-labeled TRB cDNA molecules per library, requiring at least two reads per UMI. Each library averaged around 40,000 +/- 10,000 functional in-frame TRB CDR3 nucleotide clonotypes without stop codons. After downsampling to 5000 UMI-labeled TRB molecules per sample, diversity metrics, including normalized Shannon-Wiener and Chao1, were computed in VDJtools. For the central five CDR3 residues, VDJtools calculated physicochemical properties weighted by clonotype size, namely interaction energy, strength, volume and Kidera factor 4. TCRdb reprocessed the reads and provides one entry for every CDR3 protein sequence; no DNA is given. None of the V and J calls come from the authors' own analysis; TCRdb made them. The table kept for this sample lists about 140,000 distinct CDR3 sequences. Of the sample, around 0.44% is held by the ten largest clones.

Each CD8+ T cell subset was flow-sorted in triplicate, with 300,000 or so cells per subset placed directly into RLT lysis buffer. To keep memory contaminants out, a stringent definition of naive CD8+ T cells was applied: CD45RO-CCR7+CD27+CD95-. Standard density gradient centrifugation was used to isolate peripheral blood mononuclear cells from buffy coats. Naive CXCR3-negative and CXCR3-positive CD8+ T cells were flow-sorted using a FACSAria III. Total RNA was extracted from sorted cells using an RNeasy Mini Kit. As concerns this clonotype: Its cognate antigen has yet to be identified.

The CDR3 runs 16 residues from the cysteine to the phenylalanine. A DNA sequence was not provided. The receptor was derived from a human donor in good health. Some clones in this sample may be carry-over from other donors' samples. Sequencing used naive CXCR3+ CD8+ T cells from blood. The cell subset or site label, read with the paper, signifies: CD45RO-CCR7+CD27+CD95- naive CD8+ T cells expressing CXCR3 (TNR3+). This receptor chain uses TRBV23-1 and TRBJ2-7; no DNA is available, so the TRBD1 call from TCRdb remains unchecked. TRBV23-1 is sorted into the ORF group, with uncertain function. The CDR3: CASSQSPVHREYEQYF.